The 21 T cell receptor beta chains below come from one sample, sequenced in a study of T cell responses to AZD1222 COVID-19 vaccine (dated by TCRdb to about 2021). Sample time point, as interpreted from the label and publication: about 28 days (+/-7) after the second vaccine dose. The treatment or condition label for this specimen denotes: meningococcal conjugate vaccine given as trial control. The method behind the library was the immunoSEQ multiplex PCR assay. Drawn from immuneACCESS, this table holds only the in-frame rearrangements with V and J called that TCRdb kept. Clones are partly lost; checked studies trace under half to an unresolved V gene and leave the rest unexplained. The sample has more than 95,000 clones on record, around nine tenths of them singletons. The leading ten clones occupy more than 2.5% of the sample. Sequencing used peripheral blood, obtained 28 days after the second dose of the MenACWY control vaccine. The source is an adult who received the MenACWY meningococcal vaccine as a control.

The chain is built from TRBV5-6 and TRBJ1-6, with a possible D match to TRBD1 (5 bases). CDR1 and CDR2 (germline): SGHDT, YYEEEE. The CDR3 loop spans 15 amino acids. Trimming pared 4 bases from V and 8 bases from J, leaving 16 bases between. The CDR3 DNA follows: TGTGCCAGCAGCCCTAACGGGGCCAACCATTCACCCCTCCACTTT. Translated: CASSPNGANHSPLHF.

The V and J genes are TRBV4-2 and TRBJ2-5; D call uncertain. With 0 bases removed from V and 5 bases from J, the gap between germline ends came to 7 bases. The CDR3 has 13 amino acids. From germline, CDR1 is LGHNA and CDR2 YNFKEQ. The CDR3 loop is CASSQDPPETQYF. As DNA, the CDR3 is TGTGCCAGCAGCCAAGACCCCCCCGAGACCCAGTACTTC.

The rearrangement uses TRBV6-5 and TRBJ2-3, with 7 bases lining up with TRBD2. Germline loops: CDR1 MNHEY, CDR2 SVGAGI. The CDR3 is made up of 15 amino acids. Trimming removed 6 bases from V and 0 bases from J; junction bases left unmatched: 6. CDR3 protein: CASSLGLVSTDTQYF. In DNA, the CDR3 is TGTGCCAGCAGCCTTGGACTAGTTAGCACAGATACGCAGTATTTT.

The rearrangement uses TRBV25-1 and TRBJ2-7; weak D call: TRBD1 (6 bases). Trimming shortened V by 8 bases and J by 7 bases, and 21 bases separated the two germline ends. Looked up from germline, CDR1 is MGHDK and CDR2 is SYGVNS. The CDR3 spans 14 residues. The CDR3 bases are TGTGCCAGCCGAGGACAGTCCATCACGGGGGAGCAGTACTTC. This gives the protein CASRGQSITGEQYF.

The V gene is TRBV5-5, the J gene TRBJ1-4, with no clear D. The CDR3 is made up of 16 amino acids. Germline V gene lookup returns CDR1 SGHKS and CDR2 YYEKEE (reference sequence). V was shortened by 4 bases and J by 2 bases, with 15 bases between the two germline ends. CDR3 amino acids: CASSPPLGVTNEKLFF. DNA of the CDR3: TGTGCCAGCAGCCCCCCTTTAGGTGTCACTAATGAAAAACTGTTTTTT.

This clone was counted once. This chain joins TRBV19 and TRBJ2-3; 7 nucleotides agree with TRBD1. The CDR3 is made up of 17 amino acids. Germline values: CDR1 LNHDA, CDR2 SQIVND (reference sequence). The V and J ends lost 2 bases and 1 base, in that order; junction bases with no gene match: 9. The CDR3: CASSIFPTGFGTDTQYF. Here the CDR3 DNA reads TGTGCCAGTAGTATATTCCCGACAGGGTTCGGCACAGATACGCAGTATTTT.

The CDR3 reads CASSIQTGLNEQFF. The CDR3 coding sequence is TGCGCCAGCAGCATACAGACAGGGTTAAATGAGCAGTTCTTC. The chain has TRBV5-1 and TRBJ2-1; 7 nucleotides agree with TRBD1. The germline CDR1 and CDR2 sequences are SGHRS and YFSETQ. This CDR3 is built from 14 residues. V was clipped by 4 bases and J by 7 bases; unmatched bases: 8.

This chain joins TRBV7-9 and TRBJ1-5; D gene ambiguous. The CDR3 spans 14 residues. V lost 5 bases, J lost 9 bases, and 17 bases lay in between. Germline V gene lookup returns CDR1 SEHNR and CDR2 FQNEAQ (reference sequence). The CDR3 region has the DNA TGTGCCAGCAGCCTGGACCCTCCATCAGGGCCCCAGCATTTT. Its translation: CASSLDPPSGPQHF.

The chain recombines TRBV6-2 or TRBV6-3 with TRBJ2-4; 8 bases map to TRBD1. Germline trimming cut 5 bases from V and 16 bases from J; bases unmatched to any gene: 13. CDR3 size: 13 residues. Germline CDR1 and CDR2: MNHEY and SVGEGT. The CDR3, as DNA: TGTGCCAGCAGTACAGGGGGGCGGGGATATGGTTACTTC. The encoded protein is CASSTGGRGYGYF.

CDR3: CASSLGGLPYEQYF. Written as DNA, the CDR3 is TGTGCCAGCAGTTTGGGGGGACTTCCCTACGAGCAGTACTTC. The chain carries TRBV28 and TRBJ2-7, with TRBD2 as a possible D gene (6 bases). V was clipped by 3 bases and J by 2 bases, with 11 bases between them. The CDR3 runs 14 residues. Per germline, CDR1 MDHEN and CDR2 SYDVKM.

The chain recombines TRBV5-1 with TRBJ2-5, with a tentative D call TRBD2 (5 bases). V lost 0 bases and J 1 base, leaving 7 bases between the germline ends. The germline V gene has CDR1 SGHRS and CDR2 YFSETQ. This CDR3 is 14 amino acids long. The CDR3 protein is CASSLGGIQETQYF. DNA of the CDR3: TGCGCCAGCAGCTTGGGAGGGATCCAAGAGACCCAGTACTTC.

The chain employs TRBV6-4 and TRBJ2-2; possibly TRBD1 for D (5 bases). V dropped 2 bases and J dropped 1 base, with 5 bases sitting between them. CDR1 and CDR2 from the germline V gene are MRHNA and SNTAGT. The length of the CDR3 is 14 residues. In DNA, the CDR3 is TGTGCCAGCAGTGACGGACAGAACACCGGGGAGCTGTTTTTT. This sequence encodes CASSDGQNTGELFF.

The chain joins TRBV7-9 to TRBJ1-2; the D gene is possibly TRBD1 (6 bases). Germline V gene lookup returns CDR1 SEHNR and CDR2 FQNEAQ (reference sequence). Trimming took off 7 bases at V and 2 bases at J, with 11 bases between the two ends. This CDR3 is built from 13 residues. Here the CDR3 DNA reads TGTGCCAGCATGGGGGGCTTAAACTATGGCTACACCTTC. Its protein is CASMGGLNYGYTF.

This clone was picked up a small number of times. CDR3 protein: CASSYPGGLADTQYF. The CDR3 DNA reads TGTGCCAGCAGCTACCCGGGGGGCCTGGCAGATACGCAGTATTTT. The chain couples TRBV7-2 to TRBJ2-3, with D perhaps TRBD2 (7 bases). CDR1 and CDR2 from the germline V gene are SGHTA and FQGNSA. The ends were cut back, 4 bases at V and 4 bases at J, with 15 bases in the middle. This CDR3 has 15 amino acids.

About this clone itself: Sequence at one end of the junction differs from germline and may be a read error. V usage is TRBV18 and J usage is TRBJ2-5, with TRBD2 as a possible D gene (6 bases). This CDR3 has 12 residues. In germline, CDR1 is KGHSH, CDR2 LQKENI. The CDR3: CASSRDFETQYF. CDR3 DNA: TGTGCCAGTTCACGGGACTTTGAGACCCAGTACTTC.

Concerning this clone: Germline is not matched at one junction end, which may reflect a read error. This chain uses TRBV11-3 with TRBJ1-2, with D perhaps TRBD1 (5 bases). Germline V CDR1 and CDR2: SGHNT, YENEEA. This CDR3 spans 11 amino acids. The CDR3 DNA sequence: TGCTTTTGTGGTGGGGGCTATGGCTACACCTTC. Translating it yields CFCGGGYGYTF.

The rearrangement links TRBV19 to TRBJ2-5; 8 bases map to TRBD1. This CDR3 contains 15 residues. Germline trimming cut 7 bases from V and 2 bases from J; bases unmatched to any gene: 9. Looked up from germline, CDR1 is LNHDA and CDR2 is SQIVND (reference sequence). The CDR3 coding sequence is TGTGCCAGTACCCCGCTAGGACAGGGTCAAGAGACCCAGTACTTC. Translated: CASTPLGQGQETQYF.

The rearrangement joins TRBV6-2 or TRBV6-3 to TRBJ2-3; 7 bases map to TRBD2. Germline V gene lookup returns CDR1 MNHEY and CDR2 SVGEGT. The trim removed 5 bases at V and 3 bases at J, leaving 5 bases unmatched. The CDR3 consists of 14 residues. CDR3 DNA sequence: TGTGCCAGCAGTACCGGGACTATAACAGATACGCAGTATTTT. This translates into CASSTGTITDTQYF.

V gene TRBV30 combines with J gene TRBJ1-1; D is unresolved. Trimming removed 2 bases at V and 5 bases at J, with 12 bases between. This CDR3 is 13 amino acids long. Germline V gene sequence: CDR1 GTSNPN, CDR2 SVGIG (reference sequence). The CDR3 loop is CAWSRRRETEAFF. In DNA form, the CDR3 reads TGTGCCTGGAGTCGCAGACGGGAGACTGAAGCTTTCTTT.

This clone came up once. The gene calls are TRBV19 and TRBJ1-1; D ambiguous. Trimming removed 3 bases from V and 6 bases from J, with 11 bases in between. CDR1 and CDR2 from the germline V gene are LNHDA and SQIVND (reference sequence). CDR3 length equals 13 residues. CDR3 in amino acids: CASSIFHTSEAFF. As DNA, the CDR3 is TGTGCCAGTAGTATCTTTCACACCTCTGAAGCTTTCTTT.

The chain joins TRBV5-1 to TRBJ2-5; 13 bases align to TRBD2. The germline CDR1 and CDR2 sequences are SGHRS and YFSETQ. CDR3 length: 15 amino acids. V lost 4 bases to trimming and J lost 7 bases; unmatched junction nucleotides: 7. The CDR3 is CASSATSGGALTQYF. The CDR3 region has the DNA TGCGCCAGCAGCGCCACTAGCGGGGGGGCTTTGACCCAGTACTTC.